The 26 T cell receptor beta chains in this list originate from one sample, sequenced in a study of spatial heterogeneity in lung cancer. TCRdb fed the 5' RACE reads into MiXCR, producing one record per CDR3 protein. The sample has approximately 47,000 distinct CDR3 sequences; 7.5% to 9% are singletons. Time point indicated: sample taken at primary tumor resection. Frozen PBMC, nontumor lung or tumor provided whole RNA, which was sequenced unsorted. The sample here was PBMCs, taken at surgery. The receptors derive from a female donor with early-stage non-small cell lung cancer.

The chain joins TRBV7-2 to TRBJ1-4; D gene uncertain. Deletions cut 5 bases from V and 4 bases from J, with 5 bases between. CDR1 and CDR2 from the germline V gene are SGHTA and FQGNSA. The CDR3 is made up of 12 amino acids. In nucleotides, the CDR3 is TGTGCCAGCAGCCGACATAATGAAAAACTGTTTTTT. Protein product: CASSRHNEKLFF.

This clonotype was observed many times. This chain links TRBV20-1 with TRBJ1-5; 10 nucleotides agree with TRBD1. The CDR3 extends over 14 amino acids. V shed 7 bases and J 1 base; nucleotides not matched to a gene: 4. Per the germline V gene, CDR1 is DFQATT and CDR2 is SNEGSKA (reference sequence). For the CDR3, the DNA is TGCAGTGTTTCGGACAGGGGGAGCAATCAGCCCCAGCATTTT. It codes for CSVSDRGSNQPQHF.

This clonotype has just a few counts. CDR3 coding DNA: TGCAGTGCCGACGGGGATACGACTGAAGCTTTCTTT. This codes for CSADGDTTEAFF. This rearrangement joins TRBV20-1 to TRBJ1-1; unclear D gene. Per germline, CDR1 DFQATT and CDR2 SNEGSKA (reference sequence). CDR3 length equals 12 residues. The V end was cut by 6 bases, the J end by 5 bases, with 13 bases between.

This clonotype was found a few times. The chain recombines TRBV4-2 with TRBJ2-2; the match to TRBD1 covers 7 bases. The CDR3 sequence is 14 residues long. Losses at the gene ends were 3 bases for V and 3 bases for J; bases not matched to a gene: 1. CDR1 is LGHNA and CDR2 is YNFKEQ in the germline V gene. The CDR3 loop is CASSQGQYTGELFF. The CDR3 coding sequence is TGTGCCAGCAGCCAGGGACAGTACACCGGGGAGCTGTTTTTT.

The chain links TRBV21-1 to TRBJ1-1; TRBD1 was called by the table and not checked on the DNA. TRBV21-1 is flagged as a pseudogene. This CDR3 has 13 amino acids. The CDR3 region is CASSKGRRTEAFF. CDR3 bases: TGTGCCAGCAGCAAGGGACGACGCACTGAAGCTTTCTTT.

This clonotype has just a few counts. The rearrangement links TRBV12-3 or TRBV12-4 to TRBJ2-1, with 7 bases identical to TRBD1. The CDR3 consists of 12 residues. Unmatched junction bases numbered 8, after V lost 4 bases and J lost 14 bases. In DNA form, the CDR3 reads TGTGCCAGCAGTTCGAGGGGGCCGTTCAAGTTCTTC. Amino acids: CASSSRGPFKFF.

This clonotype was counted many times. The chain carries TRBV7-9 and TRBJ2-2; the D call may be TRBD1 or TRBD2 (6 bases each). Germline V CDR1 and CDR2: SEHNR, FQNEAQ (reference sequence). The CDR3 is made up of 15 amino acids. The V and J ends lost 10 bases and 6 bases respectively, with 21 bases between them. This chain's CDR3 is CATPGGTQESGELFF. CDR3 DNA: TGTGCCACCCCCGGCGGGACACAGGAGTCCGGGGAGCTGTTTTTT. Full variable domain (outside the CDR3, taken from reference TRBV7-9 and TRBJ2-2): DTGVSQNPRHKITKRGQNVTFRCDPISEHNRLYWYRQTLGQGPEFLTYFQNEAQLEKSRLLSDRFSAERPKGSFSTLEIQRTEQGDSAMYLCATPGGTQESGELFFGEGSRLTVL.

This clonotype was detected ten times or more. This rearrangement joins TRBV9 to TRBJ2-3; tentatively, D is TRBD2 (6 bases). The germline V gene has CDR1 SGDLS and CDR2 YYNGEE. V was pared by 3 bases and J by 2 bases, with 19 bases between. CDR3 size: 17 residues. The CDR3 reads CASSGTPLASSTDTQYF. DNA for the CDR3: TGTGCCAGCAGCGGGACCCCTCTAGCGAGCTCCACAGATACGCAGTATTTT.

This clonotype was detected only a few times. The chain uses TRBV11-1 and TRBJ1-4; D gene unclear. Germline loops: CDR1 SGHAT, CDR2 FQDESV (reference sequence). The CDR3 contains 15 residues. Between the trimmed V and J ends, which lost 3 bases and 0 bases, there was a span of 8 bases. The CDR3: CASSFPGATNEKLFF. The CDR3 DNA sequence: TGTGCCAGCAGCTTCCCGGGCGCAACTAATGAAAAACTGTTTTTT.

This clonotype has only a few counts. The chain is built from TRBV6-5 and TRBJ2-2; TRBD1 or TRBD2 may be the D gene (5 bases each). The germline CDR1 and CDR2 sequences are MNHEY and SVGAGI. This CDR3 contains 13 residues. V lost 3 bases, J lost 9 bases, and 11 bases lay in between. DNA of the CDR3: TGTGCCAGCAGTTATGGGGGTTCCCGGGAGCTGTTTTTT. The encoded protein is CASSYGGSRELFF.

This clonotype was seen only a few times. This sequence joins TRBV6-6 and TRBJ1-4; maybe TRBD1 (5 bases). Trimming stripped 0 bases from V and 6 bases from J, with 14 bases between. The CDR3 is 16 residues long. Germline lookup yields CDR1 MNHNY and CDR2 SVGAGI (reference sequence). CDR3 nucleotides: TGTGCCAGCAGTTACTCTTCTTCCCAGGGATATGAAAAACTGTTTTTT. Amino acids: CASSYSSSQGYEKLFF.

The sample holds a few counts of this clonotype. The CDR3 sequence: CASSWGQGGEQYF. In DNA, the CDR3 is TGCGCCAGCAGCTGGGGACAGGGTGGCGAGCAGTACTTC. This chain links TRBV5-1 with TRBJ2-7, with 9 nucleotides matching TRBD1. Trimming took 3 bases from V and 6 from J; bases not matched to a gene: 4. Germline V gives CDR1 SGHRS, CDR2 YFSETQ. The CDR3 spans 13 residues. Together with reference TRBV5-1 and TRBJ2-7, the CDR3 gives the full variable domain: KAGVTQTPRYLIKTRGQQVTLSCSPISGHRSVSWYQQTPGQGLQFLFEYFSETQRNKGNFPGRFSGRQFSNSRSEMNVSTLELGDSALYLCASSWGQGGEQYFGPGTRLTVT.

The rearrangement joins TRBV5-7 to TRBJ1-1; 7 positions match TRBD1. TRBV5-7 is an open reading frame whose function is uncertain. The CDR3 loop spans 14 amino acids. Trimming removed 3 bases from V and 0 bases from J; junction bases left unmatched: 2. The CDR3 reads CASSWGQLNTEAFF. CDR3 coding DNA: TGTGCCAGCAGCTGGGGACAGCTGAACACTGAAGCTTTCTTT.

The chain couples TRBV7-2 to TRBJ2-1; a weak D match, TRBD2 (5 bases). Germline V gene sequence: CDR1 SGHTA, CDR2 FQGNSA. This CDR3 region has 13 residues. The V end lost 4 bases, the J end lost 9 bases, and 13 bases lay between the germline ends. The CDR3 coding sequence is TGTGCCAGCAGCTCCCGGGGAGCCGGTGAGCAGTTCTTC. Residues: CASSSRGAGEQFF.

The gene calls are TRBV5-5 and TRBJ2-1, with TRBD1 identical over 9 bases. Germline CDR1 is SGHKS and CDR2 is YYEKEE (reference sequence). This CDR3 has 17 residues. J gave up 3 bases and V 2 bases, and 9 bases lay outside the gene matches. CDR3 in amino acids: CASSLGLPGQGYNEQFF. CDR3 coding DNA: TGTGCCAGCAGCTTAGGGCTACCGGGACAGGGCTACAATGAGCAGTTCTTC.

This clonotype was seen ten or more times. CDR3 in amino acids: CASSQDGGAGQPQHF. CDR3 nucleotides: TGTGCCAGCAGCCAAGATGGGGGCGCTGGTCAGCCCCAGCATTTT. The genes are TRBV4-2 and TRBJ1-5, with D perhaps TRBD1 (6 bases). The CDR3 sequence is 15 residues long. Between the trimmed V and J ends, which lost 0 bases and 6 bases, there was a span of 12 bases. The germline V gene encodes CDR1 LGHNA and CDR2 YNFKEQ.

This clonotype has more than one count but fewer than ten. The V and J genes are TRBV20-1 and TRBJ1-2, with D possibly matching TRBD1 (6 bases). There are 17 residues in the CDR3. Trimming stripped 0 bases from V and 7 bases from J, with 24 bases between. Germline V CDR1 and CDR2: DFQATT, SNEGSKA (reference sequence). The CDR3 spells CSARDISQGRGNFGYTF. Here the CDR3 DNA reads TGCAGTGCTAGAGATATATCCCAGGGGAGGGGGAATTTTGGCTACACCTTC.

This clonotype was counted many times. This rearrangement joins TRBV20-1 to TRBJ2-3; perhaps TRBD1 as D (5 bases). The germline CDR1 and CDR2 sequences are DFQATT and SNEGSKA (reference sequence). Deletions cut 4 bases from V and 0 bases from J, with 11 bases between. The CDR3 spans 14 residues. The CDR3 DNA reads as TGCAGTGCTAAACCCGACAGTAGCACAGATACGCAGTATTTT. It yields the protein CSAKPDSSTDTQYF.

The V call is TRBV5-4, the J call TRBJ2-5; weak D call: TRBD2 (5 bases). The CDR3 contains 15 residues. The germline V and J ends were trimmed by 0 bases and 1 base, with 10 bases remaining between them. Germline assignment: CDR1 SGHNT and CDR2 YYREEE (reference sequence). CDR3 DNA sequence: TGTGCCAGCAGCTTGGCGCCGGGAATCCAAGAGACCCAGTACTTC. It encodes CASSLAPGIQETQYF. Supplemented by reference TRBV5-4 and TRBJ2-5, the full variable domain reads ETGVTQSPTHLIKTRGQQVTLRCSSQSGHNTVSWYQQALGQGPQFIFQYYREEENGRGNFPPRFSGLQFPNYSSELNVNALELDDSALYLCASSLAPGIQETQYFGPGTRLLVL.

The gene calls are TRBV5-6 and TRBJ2-1, with TRBD1 matching over 8 bases. CDR3 length equals 14 residues. Germline CDR1 SGHDT, CDR2 YYEEEE. The V and J ends lost 2 bases and 8 bases, in that order; junction bases with no gene match: 6. CDR3 in amino acids: CASSLVGRGHEQFF. CDR3 coding DNA: TGTGCCAGCAGCTTAGTCGGCAGGGGGCATGAGCAGTTCTTC.

The chain carries TRBV5-1 and TRBJ2-7; D not certain. Germline CDR1 reads SGHRS; CDR2 reads YFSETQ. V dropped 0 bases and J dropped 2 bases, with 9 bases sitting between them. This CDR3 has 14 residues. The DNA of the CDR3 is TGCGCCAGCAGCTTGGAGGGCCTAGCCTACGAGCAGTACTTC. Protein product: CASSLEGLAYEQYF.

This clonotype was recorded a few times. CDR3 DNA: TGTGCCAGCAGCTTAGCTATAGGTGCCGGGGAGCTGTTTTTT. Its translation is CASSLAIGAGELFF. The chain is built from TRBV7-6 and TRBJ2-2; D is undetermined. This CDR3 has 14 residues. Germline CDR1 and CDR2: SGHVS and FNYEAQ. V was clipped by 0 bases and J by 6 bases, with 8 bases between them.

This clonotype was found a few times. The chain joins TRBV28 to TRBJ2-4; TRBD1 agrees at 8 bases. The CDR3 length is 18 residues. The J segment lost 0 bases and the V segment lost 6 bases, leaving 13 bases of the junction unmatched. Per germline, CDR1 MDHEN and CDR2 SYDVKM. The CDR3 spells CASSPGTGSSLAKNIQYF. The CDR3 nucleotides are TGTGCCAGCAGCCCGGGGACAGGAAGTTCCCTAGCCAAAAACATTCAGTACTTC.

This clonotype was observed at least ten times. One end of the junction is discordant with germline, which a read error may explain. The rearrangement uses TRBV3-1 and TRBJ2-2; D call uncertain. CDR3 length: 12 residues. The V gene's germline CDR1 is LGHDT and CDR2 YNNKEL (reference sequence). The CDR3 sequence: CASTQSEGELFF. DNA for the CDR3: TGTGCCAGCACCCAATCGGAGGGGGAGCTGTTTTTT.

The chain employs TRBV3-1 and TRBJ2-1; D might be TRBD1 (6 bases). The CDR3 spans 14 residues. V lost 1 base and J lost 2, with 6 bases in between. Germline CDR1 reads LGHDT; CDR2 reads YNNKEL (reference sequence). The CDR3 DNA reads as TGTGCCAGCAGCCAAGGGACAGCCTACAATGAGCAGTTCTTC. Translated, it gives CASSQGTAYNEQFF.

In DNA form, the CDR3 reads TGTGCCAGCAGCCAAGATCTGACGACAACCCAGTACTTC. This codes for CASSQDLTTTQYF. The rearrangement uses TRBV14 and TRBJ2-5; D call uncertain. Deletions cut 0 bases from V and 8 bases from J, with 10 bases between. CDR1 SGHDN and CDR2 FVKESK come from the germline V gene. The length of the CDR3 is 13 residues.